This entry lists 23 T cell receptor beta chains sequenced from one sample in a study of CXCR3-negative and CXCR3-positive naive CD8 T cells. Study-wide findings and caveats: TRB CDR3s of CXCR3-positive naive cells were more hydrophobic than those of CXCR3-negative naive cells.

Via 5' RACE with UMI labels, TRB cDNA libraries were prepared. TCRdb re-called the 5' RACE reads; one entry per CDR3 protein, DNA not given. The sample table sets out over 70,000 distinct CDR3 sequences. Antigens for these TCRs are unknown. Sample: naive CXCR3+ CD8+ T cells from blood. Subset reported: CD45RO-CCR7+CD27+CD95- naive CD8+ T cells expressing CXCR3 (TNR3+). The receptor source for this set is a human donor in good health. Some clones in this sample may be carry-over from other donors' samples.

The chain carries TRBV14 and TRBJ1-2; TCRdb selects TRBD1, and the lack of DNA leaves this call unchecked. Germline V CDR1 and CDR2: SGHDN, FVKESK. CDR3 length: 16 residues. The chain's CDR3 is CASSLNRDRASMGYTF.

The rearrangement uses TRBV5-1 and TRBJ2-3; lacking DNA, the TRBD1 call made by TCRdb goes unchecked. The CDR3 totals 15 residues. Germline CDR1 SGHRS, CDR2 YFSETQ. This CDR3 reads CASSPPGRGRDTQYF.

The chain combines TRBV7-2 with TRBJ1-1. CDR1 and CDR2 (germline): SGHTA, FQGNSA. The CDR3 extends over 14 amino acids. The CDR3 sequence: CASSLVGLNTEAFF.

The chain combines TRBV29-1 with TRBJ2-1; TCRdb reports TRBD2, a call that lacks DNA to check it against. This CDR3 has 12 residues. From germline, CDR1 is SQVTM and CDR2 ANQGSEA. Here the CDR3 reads CSAGPNYNEQFF.

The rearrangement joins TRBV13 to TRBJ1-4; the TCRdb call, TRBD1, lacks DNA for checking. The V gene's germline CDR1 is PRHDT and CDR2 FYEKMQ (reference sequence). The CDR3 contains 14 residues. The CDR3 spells CASSTGGANEKLFF.

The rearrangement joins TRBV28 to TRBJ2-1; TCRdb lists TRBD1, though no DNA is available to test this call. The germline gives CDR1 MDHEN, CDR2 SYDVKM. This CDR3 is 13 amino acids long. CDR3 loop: CATQSGIDNEQFF. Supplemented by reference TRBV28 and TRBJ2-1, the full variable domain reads DVKVTQSSRYLVKRTGEKVFLECVQDMDHENMFWYRQDPGLGLRLIYFSYDVKMKEKGDIPEGYSVSREKKERFSLILESASTNQTSMYLCATQSGIDNEQFFGPGTRLTVL.

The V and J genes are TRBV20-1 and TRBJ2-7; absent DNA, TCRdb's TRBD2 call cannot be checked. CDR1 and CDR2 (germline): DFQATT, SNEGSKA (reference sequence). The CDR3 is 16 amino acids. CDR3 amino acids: CSARPRAGVGPYEQYF.

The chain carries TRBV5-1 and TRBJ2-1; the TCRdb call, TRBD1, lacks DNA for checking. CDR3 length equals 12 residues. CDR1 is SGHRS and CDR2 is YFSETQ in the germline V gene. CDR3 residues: CASWAGGNEQFF.

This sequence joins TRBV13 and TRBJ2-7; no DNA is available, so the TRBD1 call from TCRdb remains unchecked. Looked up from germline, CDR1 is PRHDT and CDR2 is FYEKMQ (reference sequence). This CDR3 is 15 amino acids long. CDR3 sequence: CASSSPGQGPNEQYF.

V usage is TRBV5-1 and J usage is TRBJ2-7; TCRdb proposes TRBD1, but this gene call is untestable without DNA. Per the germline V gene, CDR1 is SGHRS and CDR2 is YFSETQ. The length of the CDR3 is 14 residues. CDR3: CASSAGTGGYEQYF. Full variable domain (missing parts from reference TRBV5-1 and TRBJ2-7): KAGVTQTPRYLIKTRGQQVTLSCSPISGHRSVSWYQQTPGQGLQFLFEYFSETQRNKGNFPGRFSGRQFSNSRSEMNVSTLELGDSALYLCASSAGTGGYEQYFGPGTRLTVT.

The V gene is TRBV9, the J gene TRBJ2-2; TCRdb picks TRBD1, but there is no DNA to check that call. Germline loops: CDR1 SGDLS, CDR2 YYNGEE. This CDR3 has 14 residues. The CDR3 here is CASNIQGMAGELFF.

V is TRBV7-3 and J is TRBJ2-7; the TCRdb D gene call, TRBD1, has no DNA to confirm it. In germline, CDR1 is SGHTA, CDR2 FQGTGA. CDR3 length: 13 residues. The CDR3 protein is CASRVRGWNEQYF.

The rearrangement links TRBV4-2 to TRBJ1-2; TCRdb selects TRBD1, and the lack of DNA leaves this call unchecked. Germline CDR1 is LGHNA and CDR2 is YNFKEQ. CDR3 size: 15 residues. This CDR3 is CASSQGVGAVYGYTF.

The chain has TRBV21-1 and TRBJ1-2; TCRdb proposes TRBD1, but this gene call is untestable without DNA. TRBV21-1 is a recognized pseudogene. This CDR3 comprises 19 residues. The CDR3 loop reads CASSPRRQGGTEANCGYTF.

The CDR3 loop reads CASSSEETQYF. The genes are TRBV7-9 and TRBJ2-5. CDR3 length equals 11 residues. The germline gives CDR1 SEHNR, CDR2 FQNEAQ (reference sequence).

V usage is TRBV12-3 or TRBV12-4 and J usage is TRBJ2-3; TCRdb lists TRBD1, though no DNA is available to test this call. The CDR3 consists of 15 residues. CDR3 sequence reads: CASRISGQGGDTQYF.

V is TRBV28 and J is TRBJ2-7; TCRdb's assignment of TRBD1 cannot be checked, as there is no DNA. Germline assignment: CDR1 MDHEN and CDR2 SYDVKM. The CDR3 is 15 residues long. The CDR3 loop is CASSSSTGGLYEQYF. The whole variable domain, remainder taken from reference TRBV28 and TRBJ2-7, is DVKVTQSSRYLVKRTGEKVFLECVQDMDHENMFWYRQDPGLGLRLIYFSYDVKMKEKGDIPEGYSVSREKKERFSLILESASTNQTSMYLCASSSSTGGLYEQYFGPGTRLTVT.

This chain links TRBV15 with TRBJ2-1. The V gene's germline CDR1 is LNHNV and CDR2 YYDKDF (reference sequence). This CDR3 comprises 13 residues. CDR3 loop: CATSRGLGDEQFF.

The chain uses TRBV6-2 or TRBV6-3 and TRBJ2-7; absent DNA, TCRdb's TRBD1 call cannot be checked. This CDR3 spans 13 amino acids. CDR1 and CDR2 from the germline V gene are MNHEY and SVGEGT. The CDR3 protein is CASSYNLQGPQYF.

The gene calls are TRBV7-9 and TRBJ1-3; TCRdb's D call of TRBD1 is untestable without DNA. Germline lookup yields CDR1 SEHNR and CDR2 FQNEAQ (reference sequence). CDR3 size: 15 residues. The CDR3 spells CASSPPGGPEDTIYF.

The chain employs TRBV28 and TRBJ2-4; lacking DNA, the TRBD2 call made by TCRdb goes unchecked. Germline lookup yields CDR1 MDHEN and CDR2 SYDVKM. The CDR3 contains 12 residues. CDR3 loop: CASSPLQNIQYF.

CDR3 in amino acids: CASSLGSLSGYTF. The V and J genes are TRBV12-3 or TRBV12-4 and TRBJ1-2; TCRdb's assignment of TRBD1 cannot be checked, as there is no DNA. The CDR3 loop spans 13 amino acids.

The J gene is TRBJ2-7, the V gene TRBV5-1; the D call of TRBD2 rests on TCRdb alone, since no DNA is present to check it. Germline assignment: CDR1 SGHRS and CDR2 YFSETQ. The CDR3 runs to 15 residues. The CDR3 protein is CASSYSGTSGSEQYF.